Only a few counts were recorded for the clone carrying this T cell receptor (beta chain). This sample stems from a study of response to subunit inactivated influenza vaccine. Germline-derived CDR1 and CDR2 are GTSNPN and SVGIG (reference sequence). Deletions cut 5 bases from V and 5 bases from J, with 13 bases between. This CDR3 contains 12 residues. MiXCR was run by TCRdb on the RT-PCR reads, yielding one entry per CDR3 protein. Here the sample spans 650,000 to 850,000 distinct CDR3 sequences, over 11% being singletons. The sample in question was PBMCs from blood, obtained 14 days before vaccination. The receptor was derived from a man aged 50-59 years who received an inactivated influenza vaccine. V is TRBV30 and J is TRBJ2-7; no definite D call. The CDR3 reads CAWAHSADEQYF. In DNA, the CDR3 is TGTGCCTGGGCCCATTCCGCAGACGAGCAGTACTTC.